The 30 T cell receptor beta chains below come from one sample, sequenced in a study of PD-1 blockade in classical Hodgkin lymphoma. Regarding time point: cycle 4 day 1 (C4D1), after 5 to 7 weeks of nivolumab. All trial patients relapsed after autologous stem cell transplantation. Clones were read by immunoSEQ multiplex PCR, and TCRdb kept only the in-frame ones, dropping some. This sample carries 100,000 or so clones, approximately 89% of them seen once, and the ten largest clones take about 20%. This specimen consisted of peripheral blood mononuclear cells (PBMCs), obtained before the fourth cycle of nivolumab. The source of these receptors is a human donor with classical Hodgkin lymphoma.

This clone was detected only once. V gene TRBV27 combines with J gene TRBJ2-1, with D perhaps TRBD2 (6 bases). The CDR3 runs to 16 residues. The germline V gene encodes CDR1 MNHEY and CDR2 SMNVEV (reference sequence). The germline V and J ends were trimmed by 2 bases and 0 bases, with 11 bases remaining between them. The CDR3 protein is CASSLRSGSSYNEQFF. Written as DNA, the CDR3 is TGTGCCAGCAGTTTACGTAGCGGTAGCTCCTACAATGAGCAGTTCTTC.

The chain uses TRBV5-6 and TRBJ1-1; D gene uncertain. This CDR3 has 14 amino acids. Per the germline V gene, CDR1 is SGHDT and CDR2 is YYEEEE. Deletions cut 1 base from V and 4 bases from J, with 11 bases between. In nucleotides, the CDR3 is TGTGCCAGCAGCTTGCCGGGGAGTGTCACTGAAGCTTTCTTT. Its protein product is CASSLPGSVTEAFF.

The V gene is TRBV5-1, the J gene TRBJ2-5; D possibly corresponds to TRBD1 (7 bases). Germline lookup yields CDR1 SGHRS and CDR2 YFSETQ. Trimming took off 1 base at V and 3 bases at J, with 28 bases between the two ends. The CDR3 has 20 amino acids. The CDR3 here is CASSLWLSGVGQDRKETQYF. The DNA of the CDR3 is TGCGCCAGCAGCTTGTGGCTTAGCGGCGTAGGACAGGACAGAAAAGAGACCCAGTACTTC.

This clone is a singleton in its sample. V and J are TRBV7-2 and TRBJ1-1, with 10 bases lining up with TRBD1. Trimming took 2 bases from V and 5 from J; bases not matched to a gene: 5. Germline V gene lookup returns CDR1 SGHTA and CDR2 FQGNSA. The CDR3 length is 15 residues. The CDR3 DNA reads TGTGCCAGCAGCTTAACCGGGACAGGGGAAACTGAAGCTTTCTTT. This encodes CASSLTGTGETEAFF.

V is TRBV15 and J is TRBJ2-5, with TRBD2 matching 9 bases. CDR3 length: 17 amino acids. Per the germline V gene, CDR1 is LNHNV and CDR2 is YYDKDF (reference sequence). The V and J ends lost 5 bases and 0 bases, in that order; junction bases with no gene match: 10. CDR3 loop: CATSVDRAGGYQETQYF. In nucleotides, the CDR3 is TGTGCCACCAGCGTCGACCGGGCGGGAGGGTACCAAGAGACCCAGTACTTC.

V usage is TRBV18 and J usage is TRBJ2-1, with D possibly TRBD2 on 5 matching bases. V lost 3 bases and J 9 bases, leaving 12 bases between the germline ends. This CDR3 region has 13 residues. CDR1 KGHSH and CDR2 LQKENI come from the germline V gene. The DNA of the CDR3 is TGTGCCAGCTCACCTCTCACTGAGGGTGAGCAGTTCTTC. It encodes CASSPLTEGEQFF.

The V call is TRBV2, the J call TRBJ2-3; 8 bases match TRBD2. Trimming at V came to 7 bases and at J to 3 bases, leaving 3 bases not matched to a gene. Germline CDR1 and CDR2: SNHLY and FYNNEI. The CDR3 totals 13 residues. CDR3 residues: CASKRETTDTQYF. In DNA form, the CDR3 reads TGTGCCAGCAAGCGGGAGACTACAGATACGCAGTATTTT.

CDR3 in amino acids: CASSLLPIGTPYSEQFF. The DNA for the CDR3 is TGCGCCAGCAGCCTACTACCTATCGGGACCCCCTATAGTGAGCAGTTCTTC. The rearrangement links TRBV4-1 to TRBJ2-1; D assignment may be TRBD1 or TRBD2 (5 bases each). The CDR3 sequence is 17 residues long. V lost 4 bases and J 9 bases, leaving 25 bases between the germline ends. CDR1 MGHRA and CDR2 YSYEKL come from the germline V gene.

With respect to this clone: Other DNA variants within this sample encode the same CDR3. The rearrangement uses TRBV27 and TRBJ1-2; D perhaps matches TRBD1 (6 bases). Germline CDR1 reads MNHEY; CDR2 reads SMNVEV (reference sequence). V gave up 5 bases and J gave up 4 bases, with 11 bases separating them. CDR3 length: 13 residues. The CDR3 nucleotides are TGTGCCAGCAGTCCCACAGGGACCTATGGCTACACCTTC. Its protein product is CASSPTGTYGYTF.

This sequence joins TRBV5-6 and TRBJ2-7; D is possibly TRBD2 (7 bases). There are 15 residues in the CDR3. Germline-derived CDR1 and CDR2 are SGHDT and YYEEEE. V dropped 3 bases and J dropped 6 bases, with 19 bases sitting between them. The CDR3 loop reads CASSYSDTGGREQYF. The CDR3 region has the DNA TGTGCCAGCAGCTACTCGGATACGGGGGGCCGCGAGCAGTACTTC.

This chain connects TRBV7-2 to TRBJ2-1; D remains ambiguous. The germline V gene has CDR1 SGHTA and CDR2 FQGNSA. The CDR3 sequence is 13 residues long. V lost 0 bases and J 7 bases, leaving 7 bases between the germline ends. This CDR3 reads CASSLAPRNEQFF. In nucleotides, the CDR3 is TGTGCCAGCAGCTTAGCCCCAAGAAATGAGCAGTTCTTC.

CDR3 in amino acids: CASSLNLGVSRNIQYF. CDR3 nucleotides: TGCGCCAGCAGCTTGAATCTAGGAGTTTCGAGAAACATTCAGTACTTC. V usage is TRBV5-1 and J usage is TRBJ2-4; D ambiguous. The CDR3 extends over 16 amino acids. V shed 1 base and J shed 6 bases, with 17 bases lying between them. Per germline, CDR1 SGHRS and CDR2 YFSETQ.

V usage is TRBV4-1 and J usage is TRBJ2-3, with TRBD2 identical over 14 bases. The germline V gene encodes CDR1 MGHRA and CDR2 YSYEKL. V lost 4 bases to trimming and J lost 2 bases; unmatched junction nucleotides: 5. The length of the CDR3 is 17 residues. The CDR3 loop is CASSRWTSGGTTDTQYF. The CDR3 DNA follows: TGCGCCAGCAGCCGCTGGACTAGCGGGGGGACCACAGATACGCAGTATTTT.

This chain connects TRBV28 to TRBJ1-2; TRBD1 might be the D (5 bases). V lost 6 bases and J lost 8, with 19 bases in between. CDR1 and CDR2 (germline): MDHEN, SYDVKM. The CDR3 covers 14 residues. CDR3 nucleotide sequence: TGTGCCAGCAGCCACCCTGGGGGGAAGGGGGGCTACACCTTC. Protein: CASSHPGGKGGYTF.

The chain carries TRBV2 and TRBJ2-5; no reliable D call. CDR3 size: 14 residues. Germline V CDR1 and CDR2: SNHLY, FYNNEI. Trimming removed 2 bases from V and 3 bases from J, with 10 bases in between. The CDR3: CASSESPVEETQYF. In DNA form, the CDR3 reads TGTGCCAGCAGTGAATCTCCAGTCGAAGAGACCCAGTACTTC.

The V and J genes are TRBV4-2 and TRBJ2-5; TRBD2 matches at 13 bases. In germline, CDR1 is LGHNA, CDR2 YNFKEQ. The V gene end was trimmed by 4 bases and the J gene end by 2 bases; junction bases not matched to a gene: 1. This CDR3 spans 15 amino acids. CDR3 sequence (DNA): TGTGCCAGCAGCCTGGGACTAGCGGGACAAGAGACCCAGTACTTC. It translates to CASSLGLAGQETQYF.

The chain recombines TRBV4-2 with TRBJ1-1; D may be TRBD1 (6 bases). Trimming took off 4 bases at V and 1 base at J, with 13 bases between the two ends. Germline V gene sequence: CDR1 LGHNA, CDR2 YNFKEQ. The CDR3 is 15 amino acids. The CDR3 loop reads CASSLRGDENTEAFF. The CDR3 nucleotides are TGTGCCAGCAGCCTTAGGGGGGACGAGAACACTGAAGCTTTCTTT.

V gene TRBV18 combines with J gene TRBJ2-1; D is possibly TRBD1 (5 bases). The CDR3 sequence is 13 residues long. V was cut by 3 bases and J by 8 bases, with 11 bases left in between. CDR1 KGHSH and CDR2 LQKENI come from the germline V gene. CDR3 sequence reads: CASSPGRVDEQFF. In nucleotides, the CDR3 is TGTGCCAGCTCACCTGGCAGGGTCGATGAGCAGTTCTTC.

CDR3 in amino acids: CASSSDAGYTF. The CDR3 DNA reads TGTGCCAGCAGCTCGGATGCGGGCTACACCTTC. The V gene is TRBV7-9, the J gene TRBJ1-2; D gene uncertain. The ends were cut back, 4 bases at V and 8 bases at J, with 8 bases in the middle. Germline CDR1 SEHNR, CDR2 FQNEAQ (reference sequence). There are 11 residues in the CDR3. Full variable domain (rest looked up from reference TRBV7-9 and TRBJ1-2): DTGVSQNPRHKITKRGQNVTFRCDPISEHNRLYWYRQTLGQGPEFLTYFQNEAQLEKSRLLSDRFSAERPKGSFSTLEIQRTEQGDSAMYLCASSSDAGYTFGSGTRLTVV.

This chain connects TRBV9 to TRBJ1-1, with 7 bases fitting TRBD1. This CDR3 contains 15 residues. J was trimmed by 1 base and V by 3 bases; bases with no gene match: 6. Germline lookup yields CDR1 SGDLS and CDR2 YYNGEE. This CDR3 reads CASSARGTANTEAFF. The CDR3 coding sequence is TGTGCCAGCAGCGCTCGAGGGACAGCGAACACTGAAGCTTTCTTT.

The chain uses TRBV13 and TRBJ2-2; D gene unclear. This CDR3 comprises 16 residues. Germline V gene sequence: CDR1 PRHDT, CDR2 FYEKMQ (reference sequence). Trimming removed 5 bases from V and 1 base from J, with 14 bases in between. DNA for the CDR3: TGTGCCAGCAGCCCTCCAGTCCCTCTGAACACCGGGGAGCTGTTTTTT. This sequence encodes CASSPPVPLNTGELFF.

The gene calls are TRBV5-1 and TRBJ2-4, with 7 positions matching TRBD1. Germline V CDR1 and CDR2: SGHRS, YFSETQ. The CDR3 totals 13 residues. With V trimmed by 1 base and J by 5 bases, 0 bases remained unmatched. In DNA, the CDR3 is TGCGCCAGCAGCTTGACAGGGGAAAACATTCAGTACTTC. It is translated as CASSLTGENIQYF.

J is TRBJ1-5 and V is TRBV5-4; D ambiguous. This CDR3 has 14 amino acids. The germline V gene has CDR1 SGHNT and CDR2 YYREEE (reference sequence). Trimming removed 4 bases from V and 1 base from J, with 9 bases in between. CDR3 residues: CASSILDSNQPQHF. The CDR3 DNA reads TGTGCCAGCAGCATCCTCGACAGCAATCAGCCCCAGCATTTT.

The chain is built from TRBV2 and TRBJ2-3, with D uncertain. V was pared by 4 bases and J by 8 bases, with 10 bases between. There are 12 residues in the CDR3. CDR1 SNHLY and CDR2 FYNNEI come from the germline V gene. CDR3 amino acids: CASSAPRSTQYF. Here the CDR3 DNA reads TGTGCCAGCAGTGCTCCAAGGAGTACGCAGTATTTT.

The rearrangement uses TRBV1 and TRBJ1-5. TRBV1 is a listed pseudogene. This CDR3 is built from 23 residues. DNA for the CDR3: TGCACCAGCAGCCAGGGTCTTATAGTGAGACTACTGAAACGAGTAAGGGGCAATCAGCCCCAGCATTTT. Translated: CTSSQGLIVRLLKRVRGNQPQHF.

V and J are TRBV19 and TRBJ1-4, with a weak D call TRBD1 (6 bases). V lost 7 bases and J 16 bases, leaving 19 bases between the germline ends. CDR1 LNHDA and CDR2 SQIVND come from the germline V gene (reference sequence). This CDR3 is 12 amino acids long. CDR3 loop: CASTQGNREAFF. In DNA form, the CDR3 reads TGTGCCAGTACCCAGGGAAACAGGGAGGCGTTTTTT.

The chain carries TRBV29-1 and TRBJ2-3, with 15 bases matching TRBD2. Germline-derived CDR1 and CDR2 are SQVTM and ANQGSEA. Germline trimming cut 3 bases from V and 4 bases from J; bases unmatched to any gene: 11. CDR3 size: 18 residues. The CDR3 nucleotides are TGCAGCGTTGATAGGACTAGCGGGAGGGCCGCGGGCCCAGATACGCAGTATTTT. This gives the protein CSVDRTSGRAAGPDTQYF.

V usage is TRBV28 and J usage is TRBJ1-3; no clear D. Trimming took 2 bases from V and 4 from J, leaving 6 bases between them. The CDR3 is 13 residues long. In germline, CDR1 is MDHEN, CDR2 SYDVKM. This CDR3 reads CASSLLQGNTIYF. DNA for the CDR3: TGTGCCAGCAGTTTACTTCAGGGAAACACCATATATTTT.

Comment on this clone: Within the sample, other DNA sequences also encode this same CDR3. The chain joins TRBV6-5 to TRBJ1-4; a possible D gene is TRBD1 (5 bases). The ends were cut back, 6 bases at V and 8 bases at J, with 10 bases in the middle. CDR1 is MNHEY, CDR2 SVGAGI, per germline. The CDR3 covers 12 residues. CDR3 sequence reads: CASRGVGEKLFF. The DNA of the CDR3 is TGTGCCAGCAGGGGGGTTGGCGAAAAACTGTTTTTT.

This chain joins TRBV7-9 and TRBJ2-7; tentative D call: TRBD1 (5 bases). The CDR3 is 19 residues long. CDR1 SEHNR and CDR2 FQNEAQ come from the germline V gene (reference sequence). The V end lost 1 base, the J end lost 3 bases, and 25 bases lay between the germline ends. The DNA for the CDR3 is TGTGCCAGCAGCTTAGAGACCCCAGGGAAGGGGCAAGTAGGCTACGAGCAGTACTTC. It specifies CASSLETPGKGQVGYEQYF.